The 22 T cell receptor beta chains below were found in one sample sequenced in a study of cytomegalovirus exposure and HLA in healthy donors. Primers: 60 Vbeta forward and 13 Jbeta reverse. Sequencing was performed with immunoSEQ multiplex PCR; in TCRdb, only in-frame clones are kept and a portion is missing. Among some 150,000 clones listed, 65% to 85% were seen once. Sample: PBMCs. The source is a woman between 25 and 40 years old in good health and CMV-seropositive.

The chain has TRBV7-8 and TRBJ1-1, with 7 bases aligning to TRBD1. This CDR3 has 14 amino acids. With V trimmed by 1 base and J by 5 bases, 4 bases remained unmatched. Germline V lookup: CDR1 SGHVS, CDR2 FQNEAQ. CDR3 protein: CASSLGQGRTEAFF. Here the CDR3 DNA reads TGTGCCAGCAGCTTAGGACAGGGTAGGACTGAAGCTTTCTTT.

Comment on this clone: Germline is not matched at one junction end, which may reflect a read error. The V call is TRBV7-9, the J call TRBJ1-3, with a possible D match to TRBD1 (6 bases). The CDR3 is 15 amino acids. From germline, CDR1 is SEHNR and CDR2 FQNEAQ (reference sequence). CDR3 sequence: CSSSLRDIAGNTIYF. DNA of the CDR3: TGTTCCAGCAGCTTAAGGGACATTGCTGGAAACACCATATATTTT.

This chain uses TRBV5-8 with TRBJ2-5; perhaps TRBD1 as D (5 bases). The length of the CDR3 is 15 residues. Germline lookup yields CDR1 SGHTS and CDR2 YDEGEE. Trimming took off 5 bases at V and 2 bases at J, with 16 bases between the two ends. The DNA of the CDR3 is TGTGCCAGCAGGGCAGGGATTGCTGGACAAGAGACCCAGTACTTC. This gives the protein CASRAGIAGQETQYF.

Note on this clone: An end of the junction does not agree with germline; a read error may underlie this. This chain connects TRBV7-9 to TRBJ2-7; D perhaps matches TRBD1 (6 bases). This CDR3 has 16 residues. Germline CDR1 and CDR2: SEHNR and FQNEAQ (reference sequence). Written as DNA, the CDR3 is TGTTCCAGCAGCGCCCCCACTAGTACAGGGAACTACGAGCAGTACTTC. Translation gives CSSSAPTSTGNYEQYF. Full variable domain (remainder filled in from reference TRBV7-9 and TRBJ2-7): DTGVSQNPRHKITKRGQNVTFRCDPISEHNRLYWYRQTLGQGPEFLTYFQNEAQLEKSRLLSDRFSAERPKGSFSTLEIQRTEQGDSAMYLCSSSAPTSTGNYEQYFGPGTRLTVT.

The V call is TRBV10-1, the J call TRBJ2-5, with 14 bases matching TRBD2. Germline CDR1 and CDR2: WNHNN and SYGVQD (reference sequence). V dropped 9 bases and J dropped 2; count of bases not matched to a gene: 14. The CDR3 spans 18 residues. In nucleotides, the CDR3 is TGCGCCAGTTTCATACCGGGACTAGCGGGGGCCCTGCAAGAGACCCAGTACTTC. Its translation is CASFIPGLAGALQETQYF.

The rearrangement links TRBV20-1 to TRBJ2-7; unclear D gene. Per the germline V gene, CDR1 is DFQATT and CDR2 is SNEGSKA (reference sequence). This CDR3 is built from 10 residues. V gave up 2 bases and J gave up 7 bases, with 6 bases separating them. The CDR3 spells CSARLREQYF. DNA for the CDR3: TGCAGTGCTAGACTTCGGGAGCAGTACTTC.

This chain links TRBV27 with TRBJ1-4, with a tentative D call TRBD1 (6 bases). In germline, CDR1 is MNHEY, CDR2 SMNVEV (reference sequence). Trimming removed 5 bases at V and 10 bases at J, with 23 bases between. The CDR3 spans 16 residues. The DNA of the CDR3 is TGTGCCAGCAGTCCTCGTGGGGGCGAATTCTTCGTAAAACTGTTTTTT. Its protein product is CASSPRGGEFFVKLFF. Filled out from reference TRBV27 and TRBJ1-4, the complete variable domain reads EAQVTQNPRYLITVTGKKLTVTCSQNMNHEYMSWYRQDPGLGLRQIYYSMNVEVTDKGDVPEGYKVSRKEKRNFPLILESPSPNQTSLYFCASSPRGGEFFVKLFFGSGTQLSVL.

J is TRBJ2-3 and V is TRBV7-9, with 8 bases lining up with TRBD1. CDR3 length: 15 amino acids. Germline CDR1 reads SEHNR; CDR2 reads FQNEAQ (reference sequence). The V segment lost 5 bases and the J segment 4 bases; nucleotides outside the gene matches: 8. The CDR3 here is CASSQDRGRADTQYF. Written as DNA, the CDR3 is TGTGCCAGCAGCCAAGACAGGGGACGGGCAGATACGCAGTATTTT.

The chain combines TRBV11-2 with TRBJ1-5; D call uncertain. The V gene lost 1 base and the J gene lost 3 bases, with 10 bases spanning the gap. Germline V gene lookup returns CDR1 SGHAT and CDR2 FQNNGV. There are 15 residues in the CDR3. The CDR3 DNA reads as TGTGCCAGCAGCTTAGCGGGGTTAGACAATCAGCCCCAGCATTTT. This sequence encodes CASSLAGLDNQPQHF. The variable domain in full, completed from reference TRBV11-2 and TRBJ1-5, reads EAGVAQSPRYKIIEKRQSVAFWCNPISGHATLYWYQQILGQGPKLLIQFQNNGVVDDSQLPKDRFSAERLKGVDSTLKIQPAKLEDSAVYLCASSLAGLDNQPQHFGDGTRLSIL.

This chain uses TRBV10-1 with TRBJ1-5; D remains unclear. CDR1 and CDR2 from the germline V gene are WNHNN and SYGVQD (reference sequence). The CDR3 totals 18 residues. Trimming pared 0 bases from V and 9 bases from J, leaving 24 bases between. In DNA form, the CDR3 reads TGCGCCAGCAGTGAGTCTCGGCTGGGCCCACACTCCCGGCGGCCCCAGCATTTT. Amino acids: CASSESRLGPHSRRPQHF.

This clone has more than one count but fewer than ten. The CDR3 DNA sequence: TGTGCCAGCAGCCCTAGTTTGGCTGGACAGACTGATGAAAAACTGTTTTTT. Protein: CASSPSLAGQTDEKLFF. This chain joins TRBV2 and TRBJ1-4; TRBD1 is a possible D gene (6 bases). V was trimmed by 6 bases and J by 6 bases, leaving 23 bases between them. Germline V gene lookup returns CDR1 SNHLY and CDR2 FYNNEI. The CDR3 length is 17 residues.

The chain links TRBV6-5 to TRBJ2-3; D is undetermined. Trimming cost V 2 bases and J 4 bases, with 7 bases left between them. The CDR3 has 13 amino acids. Per germline, CDR1 MNHEY and CDR2 SVGAGI. CDR3 residues: CASSYPEADTQYF. The CDR3 bases are TGTGCCAGCAGTTACCCTGAGGCAGATACGCAGTATTTT.

On this clone: Other DNA sequences in this specimen translate into the identical CDR3. The chain joins TRBV9 to TRBJ1-5; no definite D call. Trimming cost V 0 bases and J 2 bases, with 9 bases left between them. Germline lookup yields CDR1 SGDLS and CDR2 YYNGEE. This CDR3 has 15 residues. The CDR3 DNA reads as TGTGCCAGCAGCGTAGCTGGTCGGGGCAATCAGCCCCAGCATTTT. Translation: CASSVAGRGNQPQHF.

The chain is built from TRBV19 and TRBJ1-1; TRBD1 aligns across 10 bases. Trimming at V came to 4 bases and at J to 6 bases, leaving 8 bases not matched to a gene. Per the germline V gene, CDR1 is LNHDA and CDR2 is SQIVND (reference sequence). The CDR3 extends over 15 amino acids. CDR3 DNA sequence: TGTGCCAGTAGTAACCCGGGACAGGGGAAGGCTGAAGCTTTCTTT. Translation: CASSNPGQGKAEAFF.

About this clone: This sample also contains other DNA sequences that code for the same CDR3. The rearrangement joins TRBV5-1 to TRBJ1-1; 8 nucleotides agree with TRBD1. The CDR3 has 14 amino acids. Losses at the gene ends were 1 base for V and 4 bases for J; bases not matched to a gene: 3. The germline V gene encodes CDR1 SGHRS and CDR2 YFSETQ. In nucleotides, the CDR3 is TGCGCCAGCAGCTTGCAGGGGGCAGGCACTGAAGCTTTCTTT. It specifies CASSLQGAGTEAFF.

The rearrangement uses TRBV15 and TRBJ1-1, with no clear D. The CDR3 extends over 14 amino acids. The germline V gene encodes CDR1 LNHNV and CDR2 YYDKDF (reference sequence). Trimming shortened V by 1 base and J by 1 base, and 7 bases separated the two germline ends. The CDR3 sequence is CATSRAEGNTEAFF. Here the CDR3 DNA reads TGTGCCACCAGCAGAGCTGAGGGGAACACTGAAGCTTTCTTT.

This clone was recorded once. The genes are TRBV2 and TRBJ2-3, with D tentatively TRBD1 (6 bases). The CDR3 covers 13 residues. V was shortened by 6 bases and J by 2 bases, with 9 bases between the two germline ends. CDR1 is SNHLY and CDR2 is FYNNEI in the germline V gene. The CDR3 sequence is CASSRDNTDTQYF. DNA for the CDR3: TGTGCCAGCAGCCGGGACAACACAGATACGCAGTATTTT.

The chain joins TRBV7-9 to TRBJ2-7; TRBD1 matches 8 bases. This CDR3 region has 15 residues. Germline V gene lookup returns CDR1 SEHNR and CDR2 FQNEAQ (reference sequence). Germline trimming cut 5 bases from V and 4 bases from J; bases unmatched to any gene: 10. CDR3 region: CASSDQGARYYEQYF. The CDR3 region has the DNA TGTGCCAGCAGCGATCAGGGGGCGCGTTATTACGAGCAGTACTTC.

The chain couples TRBV5-1 to TRBJ2-1; the D is unclear. CDR1 SGHRS and CDR2 YFSETQ come from the germline V gene. Trimming pared 0 bases from V and 5 bases from J, leaving 6 bases between. The length of the CDR3 is 13 residues. In DNA form, the CDR3 reads TGCGCCAGCAGCTTGGACTCGAACAATGAGCAGTTCTTC. This sequence encodes CASSLDSNNEQFF.

This sequence joins TRBV7-8 and TRBJ1-1; TRBD1 is a possible D gene (5 bases). CDR3 length: 19 amino acids. Germline loops: CDR1 SGHVS, CDR2 FQNEAQ. V was clipped by 0 bases and J by 1 base, with 21 bases between them. CDR3 protein: CASSLALVGPAQKNTEAFF. In DNA, the CDR3 is TGTGCCAGCAGCTTAGCGCTAGTGGGGCCAGCACAGAAGAACACTGAAGCTTTCTTT.

A word on this clone: A junction boundary mismatches the germline segment, possibly from a read error. The chain uses TRBV7-9 and TRBJ1-2; D is unresolved. The CDR3 contains 11 residues. CDR1 and CDR2 (germline): SEHNR, FQNEAQ (reference sequence). In DNA, the CDR3 is TGTTCCAGCAGCTTCAGTGAAGGCTACACCTTC. Its protein is CSSSFSEGYTF.

This clone was seen only once. The J gene is TRBJ2-1, the V gene TRBV10-1; D gene unclear. The germline CDR1 and CDR2 sequences are WNHNN and SYGVQD (reference sequence). The germline V and J ends were trimmed by 11 bases and 7 bases, with 3 bases remaining between them. The CDR3 is 8 residues long. This chain's CDR3 is CARNEQFF. CDR3 DNA: TGCGCCCGTAATGAGCAGTTCTTC.